The 3 T cell receptor beta chains below were found in one sample sequenced in a study of beta chain features in type 1 diabetes. Study-wide points: Moderate yet significant TCRB CDR3 shortening was seen in Type 1 diabetes patients in all four CD4+ subsets.

These receptors' antigens are unknown. The entirety of the isolated RNA underwent reverse transcription, so expressed TCRB transcripts were sequenced. Produced via immunoSEQ multiplex PCR; TCRdb's table is partial and in-frame only. The sample carries about 640,000 clones, around an eighth recorded once. What was sequenced was naive CD4+ T cells from blood. The receptors derive from a man younger than 40 with type 1 diabetes.

The rearrangement joins TRBV7-3 to TRBJ2-3, with 11 bases lining up with TRBD2. The CDR3 extends over 17 amino acids. CDR1 and CDR2 from the germline V gene are SGHTA and FQGTGA. V was clipped by 5 bases and J by 3 bases; unmatched bases: 10. The CDR3 DNA is TGTGCCAGCAGCGTTAAACTAGCGGGGGTAGGGACAGATACGCAGTATTTT. This translates into CASSVKLAGVGTDTQYF.

This clone was observed a few times. The CDR3 is CAISGGQGMGLYEQYF. CDR3 DNA: TGTGCCATCAGTGGCGGACAGGGTATGGGTCTCTACGAGCAGTACTTC. The V call is TRBV10-3, the J call TRBJ2-7; 8 bases are a match to TRBD1. The CDR3 runs to 16 residues. In germline, CDR1 is ENHRY, CDR2 SYGVKD. J was trimmed by 3 bases and V by 4 bases; bases with no gene match: 11.

CDR3: CASSLAQQAQNPLHF. The CDR3 DNA is TGTGCCAGCAGCTTAGCGCAACAGGCCCAAAACCCCCTCCACTTT. This chain connects TRBV7-2 to TRBJ1-6, with TRBD1 as a possible D gene (5 bases). The CDR3 spans 15 residues. Trimming stripped 0 bases from V and 13 bases from J, with 16 bases between. Looked up from germline, CDR1 is SGHTA and CDR2 is FQGNSA.